These 7 T cell receptor beta chains were all obtained from the same sample, sequenced in a study of vaccination and CD4 T cells after COVID-19. The Oncomine TCR Beta short-read assay was applied to DNA of cultured CD4+ T cells. One entry per CDR3 protein, called by TCRdb with MiXCR from the PCR reads. Of tens of thousands of distinct CDR3 sequences listed, roughly 70% were seen once; the top ten hold roughly 7.8%. Antigens for these TCRs are unknown. Described treatment: 10-day PBMC culture with coronavirus spike peptide pools or control peptides (ViraFEST assay). Sequencing was done on a sample of CD4+ T cells from blood, cultured in vitro. Source of these receptors: a human donor who had recovered from COVID-19.

The gene calls are TRBV6-1 and TRBJ1-5; D is uncertain. The germline gives CDR1 MNHNS, CDR2 SASEGT. Deletions cut 4 bases from V and 0 bases from J, with 7 bases between. This CDR3 has 14 residues. The CDR3, as DNA: TGTGCCAGCAGTGTAGATTATAGCAATCAGCCCCAGCATTTT. Its protein product is CASSVDYSNQPQHF.

The rearrangement links TRBV11-2 to TRBJ2-7, with D perhaps assigned TRBD1 or TRBD2 (5 bases each). Germline CDR1 SGHAT, CDR2 FQNNGV. The V end lost 3 bases, the J end lost 3 bases, and 15 bases lay between the germline ends. CDR3 length: 15 amino acids. The CDR3 reads CASSFGTTYYYEQYF. Here the CDR3 DNA reads TGTGCCAGCAGCTTCGGGACCACCTACTACTACGAGCAGTACTTC.

This chain joins TRBV7-2 and TRBJ1-4; the match to TRBD1 covers 9 bases. The junction had 5 bases not matched to a gene; V was cut back by 4 bases and J by 5 bases. The CDR3 is made up of 15 amino acids. Germline V gene data show CDR1 as SGHTA and CDR2 as FQGNSA. CDR3 protein: CASSSNRGLNEKLFF. The DNA for the CDR3 is TGTGCCAGCAGCTCAAACAGGGGGCTGAATGAAAAACTGTTTTTT.

J is TRBJ2-2 and V is TRBV6-1, with TRBD2 as a possible D gene (6 bases). This CDR3 region has 16 residues. V was pared by 7 bases and J by 4 bases, with 19 bases between. Germline V gene lookup returns CDR1 MNHNS and CDR2 SASEGT. The CDR3 DNA reads TGTGCCAGCACCGACCGTGGGGGGATTTCCACCGGGGAGCTGTTTTTT. Its translation is CASTDRGGISTGELFF.

This chain joins TRBV18 and TRBJ1-1; D gene unclear. The CDR3 covers 17 residues. With 0 bases removed from V and 0 bases from J, the gap between germline ends came to 14 bases. Germline lookup yields CDR1 KGHSH and CDR2 LQKENI. Here the CDR3 reads CASSPPVRGGMNTEAFF. The DNA for the CDR3 is TGTGCCAGCTCACCACCCGTTCGGGGTGGGATGAACACTGAAGCTTTCTTT.

This clonotype was seen a handful of times. The J gene is TRBJ1-1, the V gene TRBV7-9, with D unclear. The ends were cut back, 5 bases at V and 2 bases at J, with 15 bases in the middle. The CDR3 loop spans 15 amino acids. Germline CDR1 and CDR2: SEHNR and FQNEAQ (reference sequence). The CDR3 sequence: CASSPPASVNTEAFF. The DNA for the CDR3 is TGTGCCAGCAGCCCCCCGGCATCGGTCAACACTGAAGCTTTCTTT.

This clonotype was observed a handful of times. Mismatch with germline at one junction end may stem from a read error. The chain employs TRBV10-3 and TRBJ1-6, with TRBD1 identical over 8 bases. This CDR3 contains 15 residues. From germline, CDR1 is ENHRY and CDR2 SYGVKD. CDR3 in amino acids: CASSYDRGMESPLHF. CDR3 bases: TGTGCCAGCAGTTACGACAGGGGCATGGAATCACCCCTCCACTTT.